What follows are 26 T cell receptor beta chains derived from one specimen sequenced in a study of blood T cell repertoires in COVID-19. The assay was immunoSEQ multiplex PCR, and TCRdb's table has in-frame clones only and misses some. The sample carries approximately 270,000 clones, about nine tenths recorded once. The sample consisted of PBMCs or T cells enriched from blood (not recorded which). The receptors stem from a young woman with acute COVID-19.

This clone was counted a few times. The chain recombines TRBV10-2 with TRBJ1-5; no reliable D call. CDR3 size: 14 residues. Trimming stripped 1 base from V and 5 bases from J, with 9 bases between. Germline V gene lookup returns CDR1 WSHSY and CDR2 SAAADI. This CDR3 is CASSEWFQYQPQHF. In DNA, the CDR3 is TGCGCCAGCAGTGAGTGGTTCCAGTATCAGCCCCAGCATTTT.

The CDR3 sequence is CASSLVSLDWVNNEQFF. The CDR3 DNA reads TGTGCCAGCAGCTTAGTTTCGTTAGACTGGGTTAACAATGAGCAGTTCTTC. The chain carries TRBV7-2 and TRBJ2-1; no firm D call. Per the germline V gene, CDR1 is SGHTA and CDR2 is FQGNSA. The CDR3 extends over 17 amino acids. Trimming removed 1 base at V and 5 bases at J, with 18 bases between.

V and J are TRBV11-1 and TRBJ2-3; a weak D match, TRBD2 (6 bases). The CDR3 has 14 amino acids. The germline CDR1 and CDR2 sequences are SGHAT and FQDESV (reference sequence). Deletions cut 5 bases from V and 5 bases from J, with 14 bases between. The CDR3 reads CASSLGLIGDTQYF. As DNA, the CDR3 is TGTGCCAGCAGCCTGGGACTTATAGGAGATACGCAGTATTTT.

The chain links TRBV6-4 to TRBJ2-1; the match to TRBD2 covers 9 bases. Unmatched junction bases numbered 3, after V lost 2 bases and J lost 4 bases. The CDR3 covers 15 residues. The germline gives CDR1 MRHNA, CDR2 SNTAGT. The CDR3 coding sequence is TGTGCCAGCAGTGACGGGGCGGGAGGGTACAATGAGCAGTTCTTC. Amino acid sequence: CASSDGAGGYNEQFF.

The rearrangement joins TRBV5-1 to TRBJ2-3; 13 bases line up with TRBD2. The CDR3 totals 16 residues. The junction had 8 bases not matched to a gene; V was cut back by 4 bases and J by 6 bases. Germline CDR1 SGHRS, CDR2 YFSETQ. In DNA form, the CDR3 reads TGCGCCAGCAGCAAAGGACTAGCGGGAGTAGCGGATACGCAGTATTTT. This translates into CASSKGLAGVADTQYF.

The chain is built from TRBV2 and TRBJ2-7; tentative D call: TRBD1 (5 bases). Trimming removed 3 bases from V and 7 bases from J, with 22 bases in between. Germline V gene sequence: CDR1 SNHLY, CDR2 FYNNEI. This CDR3 has 16 residues. CDR3 sequence reads: CASSDFPLGAPREQYF. DNA for the CDR3: TGTGCCAGCAGTGATTTCCCCTTAGGGGCTCCGCGGGAGCAGTACTTC.

V and J are TRBV7-2 and TRBJ2-7, with D possibly being TRBD2 (6 bases). The CDR3 has 14 amino acids. Germline V gene lookup returns CDR1 SGHTA and CDR2 FQGNSA. Trimming pared 2 bases from V and 3 bases from J, leaving 11 bases between. The CDR3 nucleotides are TGTGCCAGCAGCTTACCGGGACTGAGCTACGAGCAGTACTTC. It yields the protein CASSLPGLSYEQYF.

The chain carries TRBV7-9 and TRBJ2-3; D is perhaps TRBD1 (5 bases). V was clipped by 1 base and J by 2 bases, with 13 bases between them. Germline CDR1 and CDR2: SEHNR and FQNEAQ (reference sequence). The CDR3 runs 16 residues. CDR3 amino acids: CASSLVSAGLTDTQYF. The CDR3 nucleotides read TGTGCCAGCAGCTTAGTTTCCGCAGGGCTCACAGATACGCAGTATTTT.

The CDR3 reads CASSLRTGVHYGYTF. CDR3 nucleotides: TGTGCCAGCAGCTTACGGACAGGAGTGCACTATGGCTACACCTTC. This chain joins TRBV7-6 and TRBJ1-2, with TRBD1 matching over 7 bases. This CDR3 spans 15 amino acids. Looked up from germline, CDR1 is SGHVS and CDR2 is FNYEAQ. V shed 2 bases, J shed 3 bases, and the junction held 6 bases outside the gene matches.

The gene calls are TRBV18 and TRBJ2-7; 10 bases align to TRBD2. CDR3 size: 15 residues. Germline loops: CDR1 KGHSH, CDR2 LQKENI. Losses at the gene ends were 0 bases for V and 6 bases for J; bases not matched to a gene: 5. The CDR3 DNA sequence: TGTGCCAGCTCACCACCTTCTAGCGGGAGCCCCGAGCAGTACTTC. Translation: CASSPPSSGSPEQYF. Full variable domain (remainder filled in from reference TRBV18 and TRBJ2-7): NAGVMQNPRHLVRRRGQEARLRCSPMKGHSHVYWYRQLPEEGLKFMVYLQKENIIDESGMPKERFSAEFPKEGPSILRIQQVVRGDSAAYFCASSPPSSGSPEQYFGPGTRLTVT.

This clone has just one count. The chain couples TRBV15 to TRBJ1-1; 8 nucleotides line up with TRBD1. Germline V CDR1 and CDR2: LNHNV, YYDKDF (reference sequence). With 6 bases clipped from V and 4 bases from J, the junction kept 19 bases outside the gene matches. The CDR3 consists of 18 residues. This chain's CDR3 is CATRWQGARFRVFTEAFF. DNA for the CDR3: TGTGCCACCAGATGGCAGGGGGCGCGGTTTCGAGTTTTCACTGAAGCTTTCTTT.

The V and J genes are TRBV7-9 and TRBJ2-7, with D unresolved. V gave up 5 bases and J gave up 0 bases, with 11 bases separating them. Germline V gene lookup returns CDR1 SEHNR and CDR2 FQNEAQ (reference sequence). CDR3 length: 14 amino acids. The DNA of the CDR3 is TGTGCCAGCAGCCGTGACTGGAGCTCCTACGAGCAGTACTTC. It encodes CASSRDWSSYEQYF.

The chain carries TRBV19 and TRBJ2-1; 12 bases fit TRBD1. The CDR3 covers 15 residues. V lost 4 bases and J lost 9; bases outside the gene matches: 7. Germline CDR1 LNHDA, CDR2 SQIVND (reference sequence). CDR3 DNA: TGTGCCAGTAGTACGGGACAGGGGGCCCAGGGTGAGCAGTTCTTC. It codes for CASSTGQGAQGEQFF.

This chain connects TRBV4-1 to TRBJ2-2; no clear D. V gave up 1 base and J gave up 2 bases, with 8 bases separating them. The germline V gene has CDR1 MGHRA and CDR2 YSYEKL. The CDR3 consists of 15 residues. CDR3 region: CASSQVRVNTGELFF. DNA of the CDR3: TGCGCCAGCAGCCAAGTGCGAGTTAACACCGGGGAGCTGTTTTTT.

The chain carries TRBV27 and TRBJ2-1; TRBD2 is a possible D gene (5 bases). There are 16 residues in the CDR3. V was shortened by 4 bases and J by 5 bases, with 18 bases between the two germline ends. Germline-derived CDR1 and CDR2 are MNHEY and SMNVEV (reference sequence). The CDR3 region has the DNA TGTGCCAGCAGTTCGGGGATGCAGAAGAAGAACAATGAGCAGTTCTTC. Its protein product is CASSSGMQKKNNEQFF.

The V and J genes are TRBV3-1 (or the pseudogene TRBV3-2) and TRBJ2-1; D possibly corresponds to TRBD2 (6 bases). The V and J ends lost 1 base and 12 bases respectively, with 16 bases between them. The CDR3 sequence is 14 residues long. Germline CDR1 is LGHDT and CDR2 is YNNKEL (reference sequence). CDR3 bases: TGTGCCAGCAGCCAAGCGGGAGAGGGGATGGGGCAGTTCTTC. This encodes CASSQAGEGMGQFF.

This chain's CDR3 is CASSRLGQEQYF. The CDR3 DNA sequence: TGTGCCAGCAGCCGTCTGGGGCAAGAGCAGTACTTC. The rearrangement uses TRBV7-2 and TRBJ2-7, with D perhaps matching TRBD1 (5 bases). The germline V gene has CDR1 SGHTA and CDR2 FQGNSA. The CDR3 is 12 residues long. With 5 bases removed from V and 7 bases from J, the gap between germline ends came to 12 bases.

J is TRBJ2-7 and V is TRBV27, with TRBD2 as a possible D gene (5 bases). Germline-derived CDR1 and CDR2 are MNHEY and SMNVEV (reference sequence). The germline V and J ends were trimmed by 5 bases and 2 bases, with 16 bases remaining between them. The CDR3 has 15 residues. The CDR3 bases are TGTGCCAGCAGTCCCATTCCCCGGGAACCCTACGAGCAGTACTTC. Residues: CASSPIPREPYEQYF.

The table lists this clone with a few counts. The J gene is TRBJ1-1, the V gene TRBV11-2; D ambiguous. The CDR3 runs 14 residues. Trimming left V 0 bases short and J 4 bases short, with 9 bases between. Germline V CDR1 and CDR2: SGHAT, FQNNGV. The CDR3 loop reads CASSLDPPGTEAFF. CDR3 sequence (DNA): TGTGCCAGCAGCTTAGATCCACCAGGCACTGAAGCTTTCTTT. The whole variable domain, filled in from reference TRBV11-2 and TRBJ1-1, reads EAGVAQSPRYKIIEKRQSVAFWCNPISGHATLYWYQQILGQGPKLLIQFQNNGVVDDSQLPKDRFSAERLKGVDSTLKIQPAKLEDSAVYLCASSLDPPGTEAFFGQGTRLTVV.

About this clone itself: This same CDR3 is encoded by further DNA sequences in the sample. The rearrangement joins TRBV3-1 (or the pseudogene TRBV3-2) to TRBJ1-5; no definite D call. The length of the CDR3 is 15 residues. Trimming stripped 0 bases from V and 1 base from J, with 7 bases between. Germline V gene lookup returns CDR1 LGHDT and CDR2 YNNKEL (reference sequence). For the CDR3, the DNA is TGTGCCAGCAGCCAAGAGCCGGGGAGCAATCAGCCCCAGCATTTT. Protein product: CASSQEPGSNQPQHF.

The chain links TRBV24-1 to TRBJ2-7; a possible D gene is TRBD1 (6 bases). Deletions cut 3 bases from V and 1 base from J, with 6 bases between. CDR1 is KGHDR and CDR2 is SFDVKD in the germline V gene. This CDR3 comprises 13 residues. The CDR3 DNA is TGTGCCACCAGTGATACAGGGTCCTACGAGCAGTACTTC. This codes for CATSDTGSYEQYF.

The chain combines TRBV27 with TRBJ1-4; weak D call: TRBD1 (5 bases). The germline V gene has CDR1 MNHEY and CDR2 SMNVEV (reference sequence). This CDR3 contains 14 residues. V dropped 6 bases and J dropped 4 bases, with 12 bases sitting between them. The chain's CDR3 is CASRMGRGNEKLFF. CDR3 nucleotide sequence: TGTGCCAGCAGAATGGGGCGAGGTAATGAAAAACTGTTTTTT.

In this sample, this clone turned up once. This rearrangement joins TRBV2 to TRBJ1-1, with 8 bases identical to TRBD1. This CDR3 is built from 12 residues. Germline V gene lookup returns CDR1 SNHLY and CDR2 FYNNEI. V shed 8 bases, J shed 4 bases, and the junction held 3 bases outside the gene matches. CDR3 amino acids: CASPRGLTEAFF. CDR3 nucleotide sequence: TGTGCCAGCCCCAGGGGGCTCACTGAAGCTTTCTTT.

The chain links TRBV19 to TRBJ2-3, with 7 bases identical to TRBD2. With 6 bases clipped from V and 2 bases from J, the junction kept 2 bases outside the gene matches. Per the germline V gene, CDR1 is LNHDA and CDR2 is SQIVND (reference sequence). The CDR3 extends over 13 amino acids. CDR3 nucleotide sequence: TGTGCCAGTAGCGGGGGGATCACAGATACGCAGTATTTT. Amino acid sequence: CASSGGITDTQYF.

The V gene is TRBV7-2, the J gene TRBJ2-1, with 16 bases fitting TRBD2. This CDR3 has 16 residues. Looked up from germline, CDR1 is SGHTA and CDR2 is FQGNSA. J lost 10 bases, V lost 4 bases, and 7 bases had no gene match. CDR3 in amino acids: CASSSPGTSGREEQFF. CDR3 DNA: TGTGCCAGCAGCTCCCCCGGGACTAGCGGGAGGGAGGAGCAGTTCTTC.

The rearrangement joins TRBV11-2 to TRBJ2-7, with 9 bases aligning to TRBD2. Looked up from germline, CDR1 is SGHAT and CDR2 is FQNNGV. The CDR3 runs to 13 residues. V gave up 6 bases and J gave up 3 bases; unmatched junction bases: 3. In nucleotides, the CDR3 is TGTGCCAGCAGAATGACTAGCGGCTACGAGCAGTACTTC. Translation gives CASRMTSGYEQYF.